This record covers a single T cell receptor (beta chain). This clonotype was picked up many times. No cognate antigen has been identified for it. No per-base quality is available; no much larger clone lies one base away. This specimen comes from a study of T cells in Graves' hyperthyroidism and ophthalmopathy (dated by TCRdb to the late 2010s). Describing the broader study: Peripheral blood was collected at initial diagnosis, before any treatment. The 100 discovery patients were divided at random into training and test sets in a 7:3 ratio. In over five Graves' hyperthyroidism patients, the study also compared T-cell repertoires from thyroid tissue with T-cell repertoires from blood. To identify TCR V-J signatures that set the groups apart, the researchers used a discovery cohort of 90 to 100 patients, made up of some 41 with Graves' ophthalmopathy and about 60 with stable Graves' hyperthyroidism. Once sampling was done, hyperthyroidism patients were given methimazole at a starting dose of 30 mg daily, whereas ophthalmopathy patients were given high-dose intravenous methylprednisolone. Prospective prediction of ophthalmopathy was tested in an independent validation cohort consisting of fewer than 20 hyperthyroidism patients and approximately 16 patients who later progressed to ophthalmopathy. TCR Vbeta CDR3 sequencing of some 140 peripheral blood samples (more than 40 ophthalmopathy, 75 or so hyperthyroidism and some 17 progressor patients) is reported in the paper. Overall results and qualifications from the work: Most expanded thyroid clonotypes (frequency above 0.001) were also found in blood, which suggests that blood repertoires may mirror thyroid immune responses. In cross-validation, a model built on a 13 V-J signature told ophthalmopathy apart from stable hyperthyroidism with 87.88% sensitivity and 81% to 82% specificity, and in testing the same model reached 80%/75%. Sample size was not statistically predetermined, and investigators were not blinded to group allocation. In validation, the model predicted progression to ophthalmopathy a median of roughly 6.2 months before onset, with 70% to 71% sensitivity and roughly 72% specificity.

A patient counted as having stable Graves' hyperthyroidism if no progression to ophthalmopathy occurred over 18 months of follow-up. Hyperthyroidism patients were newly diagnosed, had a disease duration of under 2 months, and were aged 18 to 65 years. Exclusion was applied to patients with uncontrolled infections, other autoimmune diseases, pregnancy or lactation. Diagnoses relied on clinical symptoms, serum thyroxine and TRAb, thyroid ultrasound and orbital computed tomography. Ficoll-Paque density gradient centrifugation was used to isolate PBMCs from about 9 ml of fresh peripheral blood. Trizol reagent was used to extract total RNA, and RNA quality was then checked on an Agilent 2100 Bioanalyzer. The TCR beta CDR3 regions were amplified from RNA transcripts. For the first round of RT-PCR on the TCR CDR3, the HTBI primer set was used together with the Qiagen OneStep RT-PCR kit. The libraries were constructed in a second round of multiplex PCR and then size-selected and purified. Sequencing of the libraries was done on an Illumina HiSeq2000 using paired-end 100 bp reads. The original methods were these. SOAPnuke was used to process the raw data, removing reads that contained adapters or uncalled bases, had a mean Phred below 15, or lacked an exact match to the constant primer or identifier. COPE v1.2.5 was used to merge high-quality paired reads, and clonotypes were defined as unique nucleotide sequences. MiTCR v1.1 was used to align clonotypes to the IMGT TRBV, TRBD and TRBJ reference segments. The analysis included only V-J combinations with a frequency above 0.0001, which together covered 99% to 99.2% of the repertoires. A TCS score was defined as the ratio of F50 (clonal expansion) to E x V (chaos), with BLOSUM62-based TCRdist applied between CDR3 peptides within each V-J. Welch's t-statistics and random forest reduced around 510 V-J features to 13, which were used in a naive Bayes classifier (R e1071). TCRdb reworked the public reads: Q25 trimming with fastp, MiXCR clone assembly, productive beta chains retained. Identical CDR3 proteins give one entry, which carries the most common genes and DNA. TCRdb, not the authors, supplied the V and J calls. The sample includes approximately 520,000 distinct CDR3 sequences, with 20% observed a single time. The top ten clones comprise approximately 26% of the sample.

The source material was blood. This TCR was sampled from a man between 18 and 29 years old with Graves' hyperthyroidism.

Here is the DNA: TGTGCCAGCAGTTTTCCAGGGTATCAAGGCTACACCTTC. It codes for CASSFPGYQGYTF. The V gene is TRBV12-3 or TRBV12-4 and the J gene is TRBJ1-2; a weak D assignment points to TRBD1 (5 bases agree). Cut back by 3 bases and 8 bases, the V and J ends lie 13 bases apart. Its CDR3 holds 13 amino acids, cysteine through phenylalanine. The DNA shown is the 39-base CDR3, in frame from base 1.